These 11 T cell receptor beta chains originate from one sample sequenced in a study of blood T cells in healthy people across ages. A second about 7 to 11 cycle PCR used barcoded and J-beta primers. TCRdb re-called the 5' RACE reads with MiXCR, one entry per CDR3 protein. The table lists 1,800,000 or so distinct CDR3 sequences, about two fifths of them singletons. Material: blood. The receptors stem from a human donor in good health.

This clonotype was observed a single time. The chain joins TRBV7-3 to TRBJ2-3; no clear D. CDR1 SGHTA and CDR2 FQGTGA come from the germline V gene. V was cut by 1 base and J by 3 bases, with 14 bases left in between. The CDR3 loop spans 16 amino acids. In DNA, the CDR3 is TGTGCCAGCAGCTTAAGGGTAGGGAAGAATACAGATACGCAGTATTTT. This gives the protein CASSLRVGKNTDTQYF. The full variable domain, completed using reference TRBV7-3 and TRBJ2-3, is GAGVSQTPSNKVTEKGKYVELRCDPISGHTALYWYRQSLGQGPEFLIYFQGTGAADDSGLPNDRFFAVRPEGSVSTLKIQRTERGDSAVYLCASSLRVGKNTDTQYFGPGTRLTVL.

This clonotype was seen more than once but under ten times. V usage is TRBV4-2 and J usage is TRBJ2-3; TRBD1 matches 7 bases. The CDR3 sequence is 15 residues long. Germline loops: CDR1 LGHNA, CDR2 YNFKEQ. Unmatched junction bases numbered 6, after V lost 0 bases and J lost 6 bases. CDR3 sequence: CASSQEAGGMDTQYF. CDR3 nucleotides: TGTGCCAGCAGCCAAGAGGCAGGGGGTATGGATACGCAGTATTTT.

In its sample, this clonotype was seen a few times. The chain has TRBV4-2 and TRBJ2-4; D remains ambiguous. Germline-derived CDR1 and CDR2 are LGHNA and YNFKEQ. The V gene lost 0 bases and the J gene lost 0 bases, with 6 bases spanning the gap. This CDR3 is built from 15 residues. CDR3 DNA: TGTGCCAGCAGCCAAGAGTTAACAGCCAAAAACATTCAGTACTTC. Protein: CASSQELTAKNIQYF.

This clonotype appeared a few times. This chain connects TRBV20-1 to TRBJ1-2; TRBD1 is a possible D gene (6 bases). V was clipped by 5 bases and J by 3 bases, with 16 bases between them. CDR1 is DFQATT, CDR2 SNEGSKA, per germline (reference sequence). There are 14 residues in the CDR3. CDR3 coding DNA: TGCAGTGCTGGGACTCCTAGGGGGGACTATGGCTACACCTTC. Protein sequence: CSAGTPRGDYGYTF.

The chain carries TRBV10-3 and TRBJ2-3; 7 positions agree with TRBD2. From germline, CDR1 is ENHRY and CDR2 SYGVKD. J lost 6 bases, V lost 8 bases, and 14 bases had no gene match. The CDR3 consists of 15 residues. For the CDR3, the DNA is TGTGCCATCGGAGGAGGGCGACTAGCTTCGGATACGCAGTATTTT. This encodes CAIGGGRLASDTQYF.

The rearrangement joins TRBV18 to TRBJ2-7; 11 positions agree with TRBD1. This CDR3 spans 16 amino acids. With 4 bases clipped from V and 3 bases from J, the junction kept 8 bases outside the gene matches. Germline CDR1 and CDR2: KGHSH and LQKENI. The CDR3 DNA is TGTGCCAGCTCACTATCCCGGGACAGGGGGAGCTACGAGCAGTACTTC. It encodes CASSLSRDRGSYEQYF. The whole variable domain, remainder taken from reference TRBV18 and TRBJ2-7, is NAGVMQNPRHLVRRRGQEARLRCSPMKGHSHVYWYRQLPEEGLKFMVYLQKENIIDESGMPKERFSAEFPKEGPSILRIQQVVRGDSAAYFCASSLSRDRGSYEQYFGPGTRLTVT.

The rearrangement joins TRBV7-3 to TRBJ2-3; 8 positions match TRBD2. The germline V gene has CDR1 SGHTA and CDR2 FQGTGA. The junction had 8 bases not matched to a gene; V was cut back by 1 base and J by 5 bases. The CDR3 contains 16 residues. CDR3 residues: CASSLRSAGGGDTQYF. CDR3 nucleotides: TGTGCCAGCAGCTTAAGATCGGCGGGGGGTGGAGATACGCAGTATTTT.

The chain couples TRBV4-3 to TRBJ1-2; D gene unclear. This CDR3 is built from 15 residues. The V end lost 2 bases, the J end lost 6 bases, and 16 bases lay between the germline ends. Germline CDR1 reads LGHNA; CDR2 reads YSLEER. As DNA, the CDR3 is TGCGCCAGCAGCCAAATGAGTCAAGGGTTCGATGGCTACACCTTC. Protein: CASSQMSQGFDGYTF.

The table lists this clonotype with a few counts. The rearrangement joins TRBV20-1 to TRBJ2-7; TRBD1 agrees at 7 bases. After removal of 2 bases from V and 3 bases from J, the junction contained 13 bases not matched to a gene. The CDR3 runs to 16 residues. Germline-derived CDR1 and CDR2 are DFQATT and SNEGSKA (reference sequence). The CDR3 protein is CSARSLRDRENYEQYF. The CDR3 nucleotides are TGCAGTGCTAGAAGCCTCCGGGACAGAGAAAACTACGAGCAGTACTTC.

This chain joins TRBV2 and TRBJ2-3; 8 bases are shared with TRBD1. Germline V gene lookup returns CDR1 SNHLY and CDR2 FYNNEI. V lost 2 bases, J lost 8 bases, and 12 bases stayed unmatched. This CDR3 is built from 16 residues. The CDR3 nucleotides read TGTGCCAGCAGTGAATGGGACAGGACCAGGGCTATTACGCAGTATTTT. This codes for CASSEWDRTRAITQYF.

V and J are TRBV5-5 and TRBJ1-5; D is ambiguous. CDR1 and CDR2 from the germline V gene are SGHKS and YYEKEE (reference sequence). This CDR3 has 16 residues. V was pared by 4 bases and J by 3 bases, with 17 bases between. The CDR3 reads CASSAAFGWDNQPQHF. DNA of the CDR3: TGTGCCAGCAGCGCCGCCTTTGGATGGGACAATCAGCCCCAGCATTTT.